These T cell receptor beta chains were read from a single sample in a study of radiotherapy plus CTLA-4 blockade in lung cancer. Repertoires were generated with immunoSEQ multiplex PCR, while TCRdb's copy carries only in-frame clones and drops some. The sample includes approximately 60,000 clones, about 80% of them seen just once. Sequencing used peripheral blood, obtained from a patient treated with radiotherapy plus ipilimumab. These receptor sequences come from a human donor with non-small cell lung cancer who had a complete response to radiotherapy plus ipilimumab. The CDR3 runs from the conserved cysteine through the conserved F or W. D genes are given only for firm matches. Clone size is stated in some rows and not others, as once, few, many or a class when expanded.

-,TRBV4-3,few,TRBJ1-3,CASSQSLDRSGNTIYF,TGCGCCAGCAGCCAATCACTAGACAGAAGTGGAAACACCATATATTTT
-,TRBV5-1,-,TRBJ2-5,CASSLEQGRAQYF,TGCGCCAGCAGCTTGGAGCAGGGGAGAGCCCAGTACTTC
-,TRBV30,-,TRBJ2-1,CAWTPADEQFF,TGTGCCTGGACCCCTGCGGATGAGCAGTTCTTC
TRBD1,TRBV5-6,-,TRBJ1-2,CASSPWDRVNYGYTF,TGTGCCAGCAGCCCGTGGGACAGGGTTAACTATGGCTACACCTTC
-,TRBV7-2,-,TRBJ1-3,CASSLGTMVGNTIYF,TGTGCCAGCAGCTTAGGGACGATGGTCGGAAACACCATATATTTT
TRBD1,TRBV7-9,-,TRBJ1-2,CASSSSGGGYGYTF,TGTGCCAGCAGCTCATCAGGGGGCGGCTATGGCTACACCTTC
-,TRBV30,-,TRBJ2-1,CACGLANEQFF,TGTGCCTGCGGGCTGGCCAATGAGCAGTTCTTC
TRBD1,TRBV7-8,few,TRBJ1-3,CASSSRQGIGNTIYF,TGTGCCAGCAGCTCACGACAGGGGATCGGCAACACCATATATTTT
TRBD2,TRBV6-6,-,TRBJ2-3,CASRSPGLAGADTQYF,TGTGCCAGCAGATCTCCAGGACTAGCGGGAGCAGATACGCAGTATTTT
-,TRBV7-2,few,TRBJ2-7,CASSHRYEQYF,TGTGCCAGCAGCCACCGCTACGAGCAGTACTTC
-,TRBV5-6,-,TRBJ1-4,CASSLWTNEKLFF,TGTGCCAGCAGCTTATGGACTAATGAAAAACTGTTTTTT
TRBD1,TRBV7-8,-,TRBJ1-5,CASSPRDSYQPQHF,TGTGCCAGCAGCCCGCGGGACAGTTATCAGCCCCAGCATTTT
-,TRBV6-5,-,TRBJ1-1,CASSYADLNTEAFF,TGTGCCAGCAGTTACGCAGATCTGAACACTGAAGCTTTCTTT
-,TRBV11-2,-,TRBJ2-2,CASSPRLGGELFF,TGTGCCAGCAGCCCCCGCCTAGGAGGGGAGCTGTTTTTT
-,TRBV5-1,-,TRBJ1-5,CASSEGRGDQPQHF,TGCGCCAGCAGCGAAGGCAGGGGCGATCAGCCCCAGCATTTT
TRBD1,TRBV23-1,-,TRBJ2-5,CASSEDRDPGDVIETQYF,TGCGCCAGCAGCGAGGACAGGGACCCCGGCGACGTGATCGAGACCCAGTACTTC
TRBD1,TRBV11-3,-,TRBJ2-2,CASSYRDRGEKEELFF,TGTGCCAGCAGCTACAGGGACAGGGGGGAAAAGGAGGAGCTGTTTTTT
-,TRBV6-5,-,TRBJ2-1,CASSYPGDFNEQFF,TGTGCCAGCAGTTACCCGGGGGACTTCAATGAGCAGTTCTTC
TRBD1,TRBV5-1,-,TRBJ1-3,CASSGMTGFGNTIYF,TGCGCCAGCAGCGGGATGACAGGGTTCGGAAACACCATATATTTT
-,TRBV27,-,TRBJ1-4,CASSFRGLNEKLFF,TGTGCCAGCAGTTTCCGGGGCCTAAATGAAAAACTGTTTTTT
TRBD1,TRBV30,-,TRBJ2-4,CAWPTGTVKNIQYF,TGTGCCTGGCCGACCGGGACAGTCAAAAACATTCAGTACTTC
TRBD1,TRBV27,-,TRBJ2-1,CASSPGTVVNEQFF,TGTGCCAGCAGCCCCGGGACAGTCGTCAATGAGCAGTTCTTC
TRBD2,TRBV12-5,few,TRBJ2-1,CASGSTTGTRQFF,TGTGCTAGTGGTTCCACAACCGGGACTAGGCAGTTCTTC
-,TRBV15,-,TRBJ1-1,CATSRGGQPYEAFF,TGTGCCACCAGCAGAGGGGGGCAGCCGTATGAAGCTTTCTTT
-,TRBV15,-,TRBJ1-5,CATSRGGRDNQPQHF,TGTGCCACCAGCAGAGGAGGGAGGGACAATCAGCCCCAGCATTTT
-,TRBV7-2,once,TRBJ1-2,CASSARGPYGYTF,TGTGCCAGCAGCGCCCGGGGGCCCTATGGCTACACCTTC
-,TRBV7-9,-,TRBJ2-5,CASSPLPGQRLDKETQYF,TGTGCCAGCAGCCCCCTTCCGGGACAGAGACTAGATAAAGAGACCCAGTACTTC
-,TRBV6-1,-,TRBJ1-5,CASSEGTTSNQPQHF,TGTGCCAGCAGTGAAGGAACAACTAGCAATCAGCCCCAGCATTTT
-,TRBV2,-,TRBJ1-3,CASSETAPGNTIYF,TGTGCCAGCAGTGAAACGGCCCCTGGAAACACCATATATTTT
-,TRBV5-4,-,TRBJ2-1,CASSLVAGYNEQFF,TGTGCCAGCAGCTTGGTGGCGGGATACAATGAGCAGTTCTTC
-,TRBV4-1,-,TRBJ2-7,CASSQIGTDNTYEQYF,TGCGCCAGCAGCCAAATTGGGACGGATAATACCTACGAGCAGTACTTC
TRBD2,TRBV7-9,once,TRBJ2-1,CASSFSVPTSGYNEQFF,TGTGCCAGCAGCTTCTCCGTCCCGACTAGCGGCTACAATGAGCAGTTCTTC
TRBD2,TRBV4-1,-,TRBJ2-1,CASSQARGSGDYNEQFF,TGCGCCAGCAGCCAGGCCCGAGGTAGCGGGGACTACAATGAGCAGTTCTTC
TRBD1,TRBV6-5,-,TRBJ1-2,CASSYPTGGGYGYTF,TGTGCCAGCAGTTACCCGACAGGGGGCGGCTATGGCTACACCTTC
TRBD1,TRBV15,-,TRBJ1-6,CATSRDGNRGAYNSPLHF,TGTGCCACCAGCAGAGATGGAAACAGGGGGGCCTATAATTCACCCCTCCACTTT
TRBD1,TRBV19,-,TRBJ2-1,CASSSQGAGYNEQFF,TGTGCCAGTAGTTCCCAGGGGGCAGGCTACAATGAGCAGTTCTTC
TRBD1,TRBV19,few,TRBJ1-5,CASSRQGELQPQHF,TGTGCCAGTAGCCGACAGGGGGAATTACAGCCCCAGCATTTT
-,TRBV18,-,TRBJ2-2,CASSPAGENTGELFF,TGTGCCAGCTCACCAGCAGGGGAGAACACCGGGGAGCTGTTTTTT
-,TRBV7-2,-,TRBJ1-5,CASSLLGGNQPQHF,TGTGCCAGCAGCTTGCTAGGGGGGAATCAGCCCCAGCATTTT
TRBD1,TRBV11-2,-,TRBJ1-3,CASSTGTGGFGSGNTIYF,TGTGCCAGCAGCACCGGGACAGGGGGATTTGGATCTGGAAACACCATATATTTT
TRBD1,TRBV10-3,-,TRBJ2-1,CAASGTGANEQFF,TGTGCCGCCTCCGGGACAGGGGCTAATGAGCAGTTCTTC
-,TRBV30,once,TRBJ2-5,CAWSVLSQETQYF,TGTGCCTGGAGTGTACTCAGCCAAGAGACCCAGTACTTC
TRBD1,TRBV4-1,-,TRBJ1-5,CASSARDRGMGNQPQHF,TGCGCCAGCAGCGCCCGGGACAGGGGAATGGGAAATCAGCCCCAGCATTTT
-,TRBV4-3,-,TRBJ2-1,CASSQDSLGGLTEQFF,TGCGCCAGCAGCCAAGATAGTTTGGGGGGACTCACTGAGCAGTTCTTC
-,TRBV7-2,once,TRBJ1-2,CASRPTGGYGYTF,TGTGCCAGCAGACCGACAGGAGGATATGGCTACACCTTC
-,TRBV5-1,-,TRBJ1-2,CASSFGRNYGYTF,TGCGCCAGCAGCTTCGGCAGGAACTATGGCTACACCTTC